A selection of T cell receptor beta chains follows, all from one sample in a study of cytomegalovirus exposure and HLA in healthy donors. The repertoire was sequenced with immunoSEQ multiplex PCR; TCRdb's copy has only in-frame clones and lacks some. The repertoire has 100,000 to 150,000 clones, 80% of them found once; the top ten carry 1% to 1.5%. Sequenced: PBMCs. These receptors originate from a female donor in good health and CMV-seronegative. CDR3s include the opening cysteine and the closing phenylalanine or tryptophan.

CDR3 protein: CASSLGPTVRDTQYF
V gene: TRBV11-2
J gene: TRBJ2-3

CDR3 protein: CASSQSGRVTNQPQHF
V gene: TRBV16
J gene: TRBJ1-5

CDR3 protein: CSVLGDGETQYF
V gene: TRBV29-1
J gene: TRBJ2-5

CDR3 protein: CASSLAGRGSPLHF
V gene: TRBV11-3
J gene: TRBJ1-6

CDR3 protein: CASTNARSAEAFF
V gene: TRBV5-1
J gene: TRBJ1-1

CDR3 protein: CAISESQGSETQYF
V gene: TRBV10-3
J gene: TRBJ2-5

CDR3 protein: CASSSPWTGNTGELFF
V gene: TRBV7-9
J gene: TRBJ2-2

CDR3 protein: CAISVGTRETQYF
V gene: TRBV10-3
J gene: TRBJ2-5

CDR3 protein: CASSRLEGGNEQFF
V gene: TRBV6-1
J gene: TRBJ2-1

CDR3 protein: CASSIRGRTEAFF
V gene: TRBV19
J gene: TRBJ1-1

CDR3 protein: CASSPSPEGSTEAFF
V gene: TRBV27
J gene: TRBJ1-1

CDR3 protein: CASSSGTSGTNEQFF
V gene: TRBV7-7
J gene: TRBJ2-1

CDR3 protein: CASSLAGTGGGYGYTF
V gene: TRBV5-4
J gene: TRBJ1-2

CDR3 protein: CASSSSGNSPLHF
V gene: TRBV5-1
J gene: TRBJ1-6

CDR3 protein: CASSRLRDRVYQSSYEQYF
V gene: TRBV23-1
J gene: TRBJ2-7

CDR3 protein: CASSRTGRDTEAFF
V gene: TRBV27
J gene: TRBJ1-1

CDR3 protein: CASKTTGKETQYF
V gene: TRBV7-9
J gene: TRBJ2-5

CDR3 protein: CASSIKGNSPLHF
V gene: TRBV7-8
J gene: TRBJ1-6

CDR3 protein: CASSLGYRPAGGLEQYF
V gene: TRBV13
J gene: TRBJ2-7

CDR3 protein: CATSPFGTGEKLFF
V gene: TRBV15
J gene: TRBJ1-4

CDR3 protein: CASSPGQIESEQYF
V gene: TRBV18
J gene: TRBJ2-7

CDR3 protein: CASSLQGAGTGELFF
V gene: TRBV7-2
J gene: TRBJ2-2

CDR3 protein: CASSPNRGLETQYF
V gene: TRBV18
J gene: TRBJ2-5

CDR3 protein: CASSEQGASGYTF
V gene: TRBV6-1
J gene: TRBJ1-2

CDR3 protein: CASSGTGGYNEQFF
V gene: TRBV6-4
J gene: TRBJ2-1

CDR3 protein: CASSSDSHDRGTEAFF
V gene: TRBV18
J gene: TRBJ1-1

CDR3 protein: CATETGYYGYTF
V gene: TRBV2
J gene: TRBJ1-2

CDR3 protein: CASSMGPSSGNQPQHF
V gene: TRBV19
J gene: TRBJ1-5